This T cell receptor beta chain originates from a study of response to subunit inactivated influenza vaccine. Germline assignment: CDR1 MDHEN and CDR2 SYDVKM. CDR3 length: 13 residues. Trimming removed 3 bases at V and 6 bases at J, with 9 bases between. This clonotype was seen a few times. Its antigen remains unidentified. Regarding the study as a whole: Authors suggested few new T cells are recruited by each seasonal influenza vaccination.

From the RT-PCR reads, TCRdb called clonotypes with MiXCR, one entry per CDR3 protein. The sample holds approximately 500,000 distinct CDR3 sequences, over 10% seen once. Here the sequenced sample was PBMCs from blood, taken 45 days after vaccination. The receptor was isolated from a man aged 45-65 years who received an inactivated influenza vaccine. The gene calls are TRBV28 and TRBJ1-5, with D perhaps TRBD1 (5 bases). The CDR3 region has the DNA TGTGCCAGCAGTTTGTATCAGGGTCAGCCCCAGCATTTT. Amino acids: CASSLYQGQPQHF.